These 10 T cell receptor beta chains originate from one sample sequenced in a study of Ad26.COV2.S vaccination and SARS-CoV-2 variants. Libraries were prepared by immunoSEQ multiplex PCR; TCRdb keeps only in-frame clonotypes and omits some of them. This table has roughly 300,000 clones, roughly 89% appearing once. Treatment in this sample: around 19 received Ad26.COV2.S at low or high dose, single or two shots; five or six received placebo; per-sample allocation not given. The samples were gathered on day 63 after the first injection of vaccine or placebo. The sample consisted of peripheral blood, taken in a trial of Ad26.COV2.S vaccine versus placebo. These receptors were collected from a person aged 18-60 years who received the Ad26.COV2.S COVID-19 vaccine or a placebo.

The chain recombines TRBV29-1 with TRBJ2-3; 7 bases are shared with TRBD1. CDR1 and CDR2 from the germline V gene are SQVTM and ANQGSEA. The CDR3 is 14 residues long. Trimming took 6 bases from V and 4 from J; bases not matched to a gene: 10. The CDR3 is CSVSRDRDPDTQYF. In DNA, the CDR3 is TGCAGCGTATCCCGGGACAGAGATCCAGATACGCAGTATTTT.

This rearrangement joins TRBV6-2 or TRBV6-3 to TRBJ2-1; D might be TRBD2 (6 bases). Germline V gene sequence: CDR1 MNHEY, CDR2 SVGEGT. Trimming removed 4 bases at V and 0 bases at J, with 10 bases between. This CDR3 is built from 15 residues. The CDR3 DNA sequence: TGTGCCAGCAGTTCCGGGGGAAGCTCCTACAATGAGCAGTTCTTC. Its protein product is CASSSGGSSYNEQFF.

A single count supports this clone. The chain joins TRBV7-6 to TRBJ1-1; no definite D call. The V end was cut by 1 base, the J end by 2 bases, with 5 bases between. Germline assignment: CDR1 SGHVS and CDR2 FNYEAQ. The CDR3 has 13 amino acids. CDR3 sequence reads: CASSLGENTEAFF. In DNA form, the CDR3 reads TGTGCCAGCAGCTTAGGGGAAAACACTGAAGCTTTCTTT.

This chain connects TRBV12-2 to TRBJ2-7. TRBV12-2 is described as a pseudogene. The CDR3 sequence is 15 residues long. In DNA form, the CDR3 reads TGTGCAAGTCGCTATCTGGCAGACCCTGTCTACGAGCAGTACTTC. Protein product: CASRYLADPVYEQYF.

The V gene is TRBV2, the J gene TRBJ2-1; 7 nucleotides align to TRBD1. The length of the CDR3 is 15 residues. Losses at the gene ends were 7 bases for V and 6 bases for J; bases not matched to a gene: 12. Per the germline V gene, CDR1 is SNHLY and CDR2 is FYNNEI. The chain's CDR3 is CASKQDRPRGNEQFF. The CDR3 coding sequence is TGTGCCAGCAAACAGGACAGGCCACGCGGCAATGAGCAGTTCTTC. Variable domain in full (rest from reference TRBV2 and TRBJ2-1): EPEVTQTPSHQVTQMGQEVILRCVPISNHLYFYWYRQILGQKVEFLVSFYNNEISEKSEIFDDQFSVERPDGSNFTLKIRSTKLEDSAMYFCASKQDRPRGNEQFFGPGTRLTVL.

The CDR3 is CASSPVGRTNEKLFF. The CDR3 nucleotides are TGTGCCAGCAGCCCAGTGGGGCGGACTAATGAAAAACTGTTTTTT. This chain connects TRBV9 to TRBJ1-4, with a tentative D call TRBD1 (5 bases). Trimming cost V 4 bases and J 2 bases, with 12 bases left between them. In germline, CDR1 is SGDLS, CDR2 YYNGEE. This CDR3 region has 15 residues.

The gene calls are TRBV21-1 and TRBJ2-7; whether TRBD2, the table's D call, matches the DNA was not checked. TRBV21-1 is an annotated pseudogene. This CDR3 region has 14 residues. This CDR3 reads CASSKGSEDYEQYF. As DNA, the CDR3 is TGTGCCAGCAGCAAGGGATCGGAGGACTACGAGCAGTACTTC.

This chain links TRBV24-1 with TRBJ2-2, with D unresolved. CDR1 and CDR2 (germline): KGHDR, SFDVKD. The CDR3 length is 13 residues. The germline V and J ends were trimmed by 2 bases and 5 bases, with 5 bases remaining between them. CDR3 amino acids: CATSDWPTGELFF. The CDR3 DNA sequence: TGTGCCACCAGTGATTGGCCGACCGGGGAGCTGTTTTTT.

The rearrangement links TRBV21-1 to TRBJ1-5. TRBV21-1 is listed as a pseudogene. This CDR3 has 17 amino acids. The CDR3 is CASSKALGGGPNQPQHF. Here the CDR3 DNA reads TGTGCCAGCAGCAAAGCGCTGGGCGGGGGGCCGAATCAGCCCCAGCATTTT.

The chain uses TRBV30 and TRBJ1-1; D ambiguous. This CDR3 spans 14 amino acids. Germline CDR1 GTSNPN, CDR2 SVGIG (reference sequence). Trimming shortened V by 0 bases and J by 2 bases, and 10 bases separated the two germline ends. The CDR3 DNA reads TGTGCCTGGAGTGTAGCGACACTAAACACTGAAGCTTTCTTT. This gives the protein CAWSVATLNTEAFF.